The present entry profiles one T cell receptor beta chain with its context. Its antigen is still unknown. The data were obtained in a study of graft-versus-host responses after intestinal transplantation. Study-wide background: Every transplant recipient was induced with anti-thymocyte globulin, then maintained on tacrolimus and steroids for roughly 3 years.

The table came from immunoSEQ multiplex PCR; TCRdb's copy has only in-frame clones and leaves some out. The sample contains under 100,000 clones, approximately 92% of which appear only once. General study findings and limits: GvH clones surfaced in recipient marrow, some emerging earlier in ileum or blood. After transplant, early declines in HvG clones were associated with peak levels of circulating GvH clones.

This specimen was PBMCs, taken 450 to 460 days after intestinal transplant. This TCR was sampled from a human patient who received an intestinal transplant, so some T cells may come from the graft donor.

For the CDR3, the DNA is TGCGCCAGCAGCTTGGTCGGGGACCCCCACACAGATACGCAGTATTTT. Translating gives CASSLVGDPHTDTQYF. The chain is built from TRBV5-1 and TRBJ2-3; D might be TRBD1 or TRBD2, each matching 5 bases. Germline-derived CDR1 and CDR2 are SGHRS and YFSETQ. The ends were cut back, 0 bases at V and 2 bases at J, with 13 bases in the middle. The CDR3 loop spans 16 amino acids.